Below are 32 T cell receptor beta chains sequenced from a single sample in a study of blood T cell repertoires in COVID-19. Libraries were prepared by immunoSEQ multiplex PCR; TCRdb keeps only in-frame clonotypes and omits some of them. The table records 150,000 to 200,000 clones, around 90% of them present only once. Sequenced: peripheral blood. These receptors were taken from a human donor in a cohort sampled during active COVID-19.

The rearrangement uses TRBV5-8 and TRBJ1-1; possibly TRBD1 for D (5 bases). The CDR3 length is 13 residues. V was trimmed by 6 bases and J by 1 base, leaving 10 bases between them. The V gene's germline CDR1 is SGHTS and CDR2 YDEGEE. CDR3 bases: TGTGCCAGCATCTATCAGGGGAACACTGAAGCTTTCTTT. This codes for CASIYQGNTEAFF.

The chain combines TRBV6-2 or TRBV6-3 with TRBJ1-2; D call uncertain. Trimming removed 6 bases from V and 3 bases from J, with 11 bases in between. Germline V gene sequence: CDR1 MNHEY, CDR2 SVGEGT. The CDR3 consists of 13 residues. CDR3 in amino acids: CASSPTADYGYTF. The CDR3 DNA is TGTGCCAGCAGCCCGACTGCGGACTATGGCTACACCTTC.

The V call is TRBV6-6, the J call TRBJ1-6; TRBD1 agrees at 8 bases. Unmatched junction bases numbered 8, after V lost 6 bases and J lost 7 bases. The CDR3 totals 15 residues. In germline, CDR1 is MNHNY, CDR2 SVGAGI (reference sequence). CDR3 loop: CASSLEDRANSPLHF. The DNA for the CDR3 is TGTGCCAGCAGCCTAGAGGACAGGGCGAATTCACCCCTCCACTTT.

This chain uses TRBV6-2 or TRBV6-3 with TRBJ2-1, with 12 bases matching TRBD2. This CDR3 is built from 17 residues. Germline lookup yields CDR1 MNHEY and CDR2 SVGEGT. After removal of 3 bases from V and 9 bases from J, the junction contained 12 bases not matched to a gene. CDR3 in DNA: TGTGCCAGCAGTTATAGGGAAACTAGCGGGAGGTCGACTGAGCAGTTCTTC. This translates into CASSYRETSGRSTEQFF.

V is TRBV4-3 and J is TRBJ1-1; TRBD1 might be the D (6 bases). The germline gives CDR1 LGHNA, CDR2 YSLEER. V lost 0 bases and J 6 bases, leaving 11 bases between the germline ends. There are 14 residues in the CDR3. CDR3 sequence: CASSQDQGLSEAFF. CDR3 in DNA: TGCGCCAGCAGCCAAGATCAGGGGTTGTCTGAAGCTTTCTTT.

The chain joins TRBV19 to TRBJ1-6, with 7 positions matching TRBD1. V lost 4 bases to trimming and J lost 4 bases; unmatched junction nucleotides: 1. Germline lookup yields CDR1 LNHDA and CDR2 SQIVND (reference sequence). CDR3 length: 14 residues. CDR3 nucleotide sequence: TGTGCCAGTAGTACGGGACAGTATAATTCACCCCTCCACTTT. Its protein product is CASSTGQYNSPLHF.

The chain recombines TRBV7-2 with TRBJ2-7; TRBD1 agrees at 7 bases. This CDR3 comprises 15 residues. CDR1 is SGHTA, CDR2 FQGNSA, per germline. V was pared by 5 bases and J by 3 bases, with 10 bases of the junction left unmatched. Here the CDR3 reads CASSRGQGEIYEQYF. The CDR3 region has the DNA TGTGCCAGCAGCCGCGGCCAGGGGGAAATCTACGAGCAGTACTTC.

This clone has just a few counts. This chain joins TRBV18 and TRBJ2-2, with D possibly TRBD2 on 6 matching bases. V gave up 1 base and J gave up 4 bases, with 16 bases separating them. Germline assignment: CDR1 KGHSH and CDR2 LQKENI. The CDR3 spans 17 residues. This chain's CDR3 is CASSPLTSPRGTGELFF. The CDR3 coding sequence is TGTGCCAGCTCACCACTTACTAGCCCTCGGGGCACCGGGGAGCTGTTTTTT.

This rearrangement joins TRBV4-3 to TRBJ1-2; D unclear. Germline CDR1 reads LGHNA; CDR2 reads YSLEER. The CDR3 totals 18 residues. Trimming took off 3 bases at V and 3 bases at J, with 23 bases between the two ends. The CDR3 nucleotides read TGCGCCAGCAGCCACCAAAGTGGGCAGGTGCCCCTTTACTATGGCTACACCTTC. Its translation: CASSHQSGQVPLYYGYTF.

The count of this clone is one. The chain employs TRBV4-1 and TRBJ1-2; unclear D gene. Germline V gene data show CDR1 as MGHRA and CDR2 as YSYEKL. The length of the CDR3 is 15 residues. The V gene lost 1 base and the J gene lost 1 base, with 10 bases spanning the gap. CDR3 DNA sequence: TGCGCCAGCAGCCAAGTGGCAGGAGGTAACTATGGCTACACCTTC. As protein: CASSQVAGGNYGYTF.

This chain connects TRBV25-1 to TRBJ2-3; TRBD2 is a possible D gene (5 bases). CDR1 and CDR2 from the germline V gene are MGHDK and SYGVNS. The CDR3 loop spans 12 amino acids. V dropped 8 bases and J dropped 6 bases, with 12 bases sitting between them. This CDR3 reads CASGTGSDTQYF. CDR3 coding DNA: TGTGCCAGCGGAACGGGATCGGATACGCAGTATTTT.

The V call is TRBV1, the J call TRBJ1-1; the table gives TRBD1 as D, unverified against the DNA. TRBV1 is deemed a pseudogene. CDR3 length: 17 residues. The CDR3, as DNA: TGCACCAGCAGCCATACGGACAGGACCGTGTGTGGGACTGAAGCTTTCTTT. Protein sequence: CTSSHTDRTVCGTEAFF.

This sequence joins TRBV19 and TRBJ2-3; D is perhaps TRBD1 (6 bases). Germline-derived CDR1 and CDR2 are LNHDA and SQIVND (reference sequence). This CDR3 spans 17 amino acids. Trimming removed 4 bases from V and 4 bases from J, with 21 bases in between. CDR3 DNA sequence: TGTGCCAGTAGTAATGGACAGAAGTCAAAGGGCGCAGATACGCAGTATTTT. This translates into CASSNGQKSKGADTQYF.

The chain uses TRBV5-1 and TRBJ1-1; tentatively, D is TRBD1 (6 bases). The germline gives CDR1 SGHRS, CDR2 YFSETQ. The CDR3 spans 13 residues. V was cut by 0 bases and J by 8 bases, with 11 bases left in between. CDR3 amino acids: CASSLGGPREAFF. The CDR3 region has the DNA TGCGCCAGCAGCTTGGGGGGGCCACGGGAAGCTTTCTTT.

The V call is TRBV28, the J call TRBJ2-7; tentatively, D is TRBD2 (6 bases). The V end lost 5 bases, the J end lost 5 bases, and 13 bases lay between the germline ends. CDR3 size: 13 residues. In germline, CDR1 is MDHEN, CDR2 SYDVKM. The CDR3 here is CASSRSGGDEQYF. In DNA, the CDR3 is TGTGCCAGCAGTCGGTCCGGAGGGGACGAGCAGTACTTC. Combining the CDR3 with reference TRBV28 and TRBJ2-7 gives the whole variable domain DVKVTQSSRYLVKRTGEKVFLECVQDMDHENMFWYRQDPGLGLRLIYFSYDVKMKEKGDIPEGYSVSREKKERFSLILESASTNQTSMYLCASSRSGGDEQYFGPGTRLTVT.

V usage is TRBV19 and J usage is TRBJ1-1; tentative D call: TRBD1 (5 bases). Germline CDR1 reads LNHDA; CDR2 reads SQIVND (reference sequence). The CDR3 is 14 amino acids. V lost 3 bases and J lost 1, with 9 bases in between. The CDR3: CASSIRGRNTEAFF. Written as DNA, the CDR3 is TGTGCCAGTAGTATTAGGGGCCGGAACACTGAAGCTTTCTTT.

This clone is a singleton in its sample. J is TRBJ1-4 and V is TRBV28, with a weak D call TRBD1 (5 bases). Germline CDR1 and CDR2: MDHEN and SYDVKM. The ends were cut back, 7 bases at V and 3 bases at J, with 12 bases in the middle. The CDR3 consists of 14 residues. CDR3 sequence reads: CASTLRGANEKLFF. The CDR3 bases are TGTGCCAGCACCCTCCGGGGGGCTAATGAAAAACTGTTTTTT.

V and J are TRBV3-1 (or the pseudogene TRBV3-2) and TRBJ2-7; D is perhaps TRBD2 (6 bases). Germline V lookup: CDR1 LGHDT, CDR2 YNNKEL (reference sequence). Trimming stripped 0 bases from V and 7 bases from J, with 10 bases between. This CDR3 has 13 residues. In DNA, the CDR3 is TGTGCCAGCAGCCAAGATGGCGGGGTGGAGCAGTACTTC. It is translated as CASSQDGGVEQYF.

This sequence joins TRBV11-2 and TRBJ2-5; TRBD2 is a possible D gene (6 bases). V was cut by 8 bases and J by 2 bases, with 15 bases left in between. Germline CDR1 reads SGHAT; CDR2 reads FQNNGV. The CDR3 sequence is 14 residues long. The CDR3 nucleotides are TGTGCCAGCCGGATGGGGGGTAGGCAAGAGACCCAGTACTTC. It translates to CASRMGGRQETQYF.

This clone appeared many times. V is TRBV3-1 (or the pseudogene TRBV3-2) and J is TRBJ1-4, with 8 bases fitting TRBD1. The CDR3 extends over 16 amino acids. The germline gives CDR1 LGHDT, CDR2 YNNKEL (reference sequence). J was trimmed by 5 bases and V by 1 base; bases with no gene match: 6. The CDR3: CASSQVGTGQNEKLFF. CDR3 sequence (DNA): TGTGCCAGCAGCCAAGTGGGGACAGGCCAAAATGAAAAACTGTTTTTT.

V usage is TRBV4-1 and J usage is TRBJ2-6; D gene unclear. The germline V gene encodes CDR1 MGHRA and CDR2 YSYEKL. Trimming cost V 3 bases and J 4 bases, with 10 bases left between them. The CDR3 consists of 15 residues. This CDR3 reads CASSHPPRGANVLTF. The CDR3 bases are TGCGCCAGCAGCCATCCTCCTCGGGGGGCCAACGTCCTGACTTTC.

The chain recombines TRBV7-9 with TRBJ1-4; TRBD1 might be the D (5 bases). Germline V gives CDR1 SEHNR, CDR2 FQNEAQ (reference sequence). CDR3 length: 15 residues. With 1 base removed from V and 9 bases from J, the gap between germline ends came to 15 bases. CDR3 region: CASSLGETAPQKLFF. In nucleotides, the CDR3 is TGTGCCAGCAGCTTAGGCGAGACAGCCCCTCAAAAACTGTTTTTT.

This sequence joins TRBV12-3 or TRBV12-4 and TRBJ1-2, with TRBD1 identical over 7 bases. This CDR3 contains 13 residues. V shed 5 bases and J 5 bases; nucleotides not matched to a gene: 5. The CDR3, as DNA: TGTGCCAGCAGTGACGGGACAGTATATGGCTACACCTTC. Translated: CASSDGTVYGYTF.

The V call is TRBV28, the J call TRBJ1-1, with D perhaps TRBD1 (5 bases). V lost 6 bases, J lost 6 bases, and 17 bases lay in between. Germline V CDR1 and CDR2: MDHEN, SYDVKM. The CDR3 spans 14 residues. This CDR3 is CASSPGAGRPEAFF. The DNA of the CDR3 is TGTGCCAGCAGCCCCGGAGCGGGGCGGCCTGAAGCTTTCTTT.

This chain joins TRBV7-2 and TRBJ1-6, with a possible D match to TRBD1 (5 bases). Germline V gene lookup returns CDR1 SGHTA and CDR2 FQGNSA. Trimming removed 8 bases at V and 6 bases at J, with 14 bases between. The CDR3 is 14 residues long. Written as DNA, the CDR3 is TGTGCCAGCGTTGGGGGGAACCTTAATTCACCCCTCCACTTT. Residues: CASVGGNLNSPLHF.

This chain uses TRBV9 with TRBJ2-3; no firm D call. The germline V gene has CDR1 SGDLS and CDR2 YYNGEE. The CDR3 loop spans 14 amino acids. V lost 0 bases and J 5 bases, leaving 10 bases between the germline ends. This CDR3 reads CASSVVSVGDTQYF. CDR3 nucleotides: TGTGCCAGCAGCGTAGTTTCCGTCGGAGATACGCAGTATTTT.

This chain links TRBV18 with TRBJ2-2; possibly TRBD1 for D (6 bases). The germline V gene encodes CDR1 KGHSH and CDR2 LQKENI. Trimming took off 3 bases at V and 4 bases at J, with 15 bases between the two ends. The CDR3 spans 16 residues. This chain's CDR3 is CASSPQGQVGTGELFF. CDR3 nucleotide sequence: TGTGCCAGCTCACCTCAGGGACAAGTGGGCACCGGGGAGCTGTTTTTT.

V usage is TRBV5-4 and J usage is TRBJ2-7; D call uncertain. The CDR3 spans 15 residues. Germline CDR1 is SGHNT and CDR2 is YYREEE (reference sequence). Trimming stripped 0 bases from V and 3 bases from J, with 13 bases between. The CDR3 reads CASSLAPGGSYEQYF. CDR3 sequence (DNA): TGTGCCAGCAGCTTGGCCCCAGGTGGAAGCTACGAGCAGTACTTC. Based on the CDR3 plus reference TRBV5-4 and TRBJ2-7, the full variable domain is ETGVTQSPTHLIKTRGQQVTLRCSSQSGHNTVSWYQQALGQGPQFIFQYYREEENGRGNFPPRFSGLQFPNYSSELNVNALELDDSALYLCASSLAPGGSYEQYFGPGTRLTVT.

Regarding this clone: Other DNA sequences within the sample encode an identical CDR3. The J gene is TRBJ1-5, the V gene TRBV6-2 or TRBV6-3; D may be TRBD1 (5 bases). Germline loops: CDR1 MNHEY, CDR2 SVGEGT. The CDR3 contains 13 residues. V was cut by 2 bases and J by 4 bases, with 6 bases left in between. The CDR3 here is CASSYGGNQPQHF. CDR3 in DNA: TGTGCCAGCAGTTACGGGGGGAATCAGCCCCAGCATTTT.

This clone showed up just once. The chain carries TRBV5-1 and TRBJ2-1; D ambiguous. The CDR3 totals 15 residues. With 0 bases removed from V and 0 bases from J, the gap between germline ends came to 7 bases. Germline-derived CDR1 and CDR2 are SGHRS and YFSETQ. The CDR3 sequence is CASSLVSSSYNEQFF. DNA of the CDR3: TGCGCCAGCAGCTTGGTCTCGAGCTCCTACAATGAGCAGTTCTTC.

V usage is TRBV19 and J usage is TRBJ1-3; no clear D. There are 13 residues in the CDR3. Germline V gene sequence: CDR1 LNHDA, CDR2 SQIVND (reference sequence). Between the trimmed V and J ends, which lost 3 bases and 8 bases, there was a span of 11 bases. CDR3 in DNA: TGTGCCAGTAGTATCGGTCGCGGGGACACCATATATTTT. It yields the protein CASSIGRGDTIYF.

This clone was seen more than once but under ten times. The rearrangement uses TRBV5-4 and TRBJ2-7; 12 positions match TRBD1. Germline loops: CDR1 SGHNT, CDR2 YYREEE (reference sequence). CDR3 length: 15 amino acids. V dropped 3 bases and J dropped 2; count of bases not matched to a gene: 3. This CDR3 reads CASSSGQGAPYEQYF. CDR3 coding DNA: TGTGCCAGCAGCTCGGGACAGGGGGCCCCCTACGAGCAGTACTTC.